The clone carrying this T cell receptor (beta chain) was observed at least ten times. Per germline, CDR1 MNHEY and CDR2 SMNVEV (reference sequence). This CDR3 is built from 14 residues. With V trimmed by 6 bases and J by 8 bases, 7 bases remained unmatched. The source of the sample is a study of blood T cell repertoires in COVID-19. Overall study context: Samples came from the United States, Italy and Spain, spanning acute and convalescent COVID-19. PBMCs, B-cell-depleted T cells, or T cells provided the cDNA or gDNA that made up the material.

Per the authors' pipeline: How many nucleated cells were present was estimated from reference gene primer amplification. Using immunoSEQ multiplex PCR, the repertoire was profiled, and TCRdb retains in-frame clones only, with some absent. The D gene and trimming were derived from the DNA, and the V and J assignments and clone size from that table. The data contain 330,000 or so clones, approximately 89% of them singletons. The clonotype comes from a woman aged 55-75 years with COVID-19, enrolled during active disease. The V gene is TRBV27, the J gene TRBJ1-4; 9 bases agree with TRBD1. Sequenced: peripheral blood. In DNA, the CDR3 is TGTGCCAGCAGCCCCGGGACAGGGCTGGAAAAACTGTTTTTT. Residues: CASSPGTGLEKLFF.